This TCR beta chain was documented in a study of blood T cell repertoires in COVID-19. Trimming stripped 2 bases from V and 2 bases from J, with 9 bases between. CDR1 MNHEY and CDR2 SVGAGI come from the germline V gene. The CDR3 runs to 15 residues. Repertoires were generated with immunoSEQ multiplex PCR, while TCRdb's copy carries only in-frame clones and drops some. This table has about 98,000 clones, approximately 80% appearing once. The source of this sequence is a man aged 70 or older with active or convalescent COVID-19. The specimen sequenced was peripheral blood. The chain is built from TRBV6-5 and TRBJ2-2; TRBD2 is a possible D gene (6 bases). This CDR3 is CASSYRTTNTGELFF. DNA of the CDR3: TGTGCCAGCAGTTACAGGACTACCAACACCGGGGAGCTGTTTTTT.